What follows are 24 T cell receptor beta chains derived from one specimen sequenced in a study of identical twins. TCRdb used MiXCR to reprocess the 5' RACE reads, holding one entry per CDR3 protein. The data contain about 690,000 distinct CDR3 sequences, around 5.7% of them singletons. Specimen: naive T cells sorted from blood. These receptors all stem from a man aged 18 to 35 in good health.

This clonotype was found many times. The chain couples TRBV15 to TRBJ1-6, with D possibly TRBD1 on 6 matching bases. Per germline, CDR1 LNHNV and CDR2 YYDKDF (reference sequence). V lost 5 bases to trimming and J lost 10 bases, with 18 bases between them. This CDR3 has 15 amino acids. The CDR3 bases are TGTGCCACCAGCGGGTTTGGGGGCGAGGGATCACCCCTCCACTTT. It yields the protein CATSGFGGEGSPLHF.

The J gene is TRBJ2-1, the V gene TRBV13, with TRBD2 matching 14 bases. There are 17 residues in the CDR3. Germline loops: CDR1 PRHDT, CDR2 FYEKMQ (reference sequence). With 5 bases clipped from V and 7 bases from J, the junction kept 10 bases outside the gene matches. DNA of the CDR3: TGTGCCAGCAGCCAACCGAGGGGACTAGCGGGAGTTAATGAGCAGTTCTTC. Translated: CASSQPRGLAGVNEQFF.

The sample holds a few counts of this clonotype. This chain's CDR3 is CASRETSGTGELFF. The CDR3 region has the DNA TGTGCCAGCAGGGAGACTAGCGGGACCGGGGAGCTGTTTTTT. The chain is built from TRBV2 and TRBJ2-2; 10 nucleotides match TRBD2. J lost 5 bases, V lost 6 bases, and 3 bases had no gene match. In germline, CDR1 is SNHLY, CDR2 FYNNEI. This CDR3 is built from 14 residues. The whole variable domain, filled in from reference TRBV2 and TRBJ2-2, reads EPEVTQTPSHQVTQMGQEVILRCVPISNHLYFYWYRQILGQKVEFLVSFYNNEISEKSEIFDDQFSVERPDGSNFTLKIRSTKLEDSAMYFCASRETSGTGELFFGEGSRLTVL.

The table lists this clonotype with many counts. The chain carries TRBV12-3 or TRBV12-4 and TRBJ2-1; no reliable D call. Trimming cost V 2 bases and J 0 bases, with 8 bases left between them. The CDR3 has 15 amino acids. The chain's CDR3 is CASSLPDSSYNEQFF. The CDR3 bases are TGTGCCAGCAGTTTACCGGATAGCTCCTACAATGAGCAGTTCTTC.

This chain links TRBV12-3 or TRBV12-4 with TRBJ2-4, with D maybe TRBD1 (5 bases). Between the trimmed V and J ends, which lost 0 bases and 13 bases, there was a span of 16 bases. The CDR3 contains 14 residues. The CDR3 sequence: CASSLALIQEPQYF. As DNA, the CDR3 is TGTGCCAGCAGTTTAGCGCTAATACAGGAGCCCCAGTACTTC.

This clonotype was recorded many times. The chain uses TRBV15 and TRBJ2-7; D is possibly TRBD2 (5 bases). The germline V gene has CDR1 LNHNV and CDR2 YYDKDF (reference sequence). Between the trimmed V and J ends, which lost 9 bases and 6 bases, there was a span of 12 bases. The CDR3 spans 11 residues. The chain's CDR3 is CATGDGGEQYF. CDR3 DNA: TGTGCCACTGGCGATGGAGGCGAGCAGTACTTC.

This clonotype was counted only a few times. This chain joins TRBV6-5 and TRBJ1-2; TRBD1 matches 8 bases. V lost 2 bases to trimming and J lost 7 bases; unmatched junction nucleotides: 6. This CDR3 region has 14 residues. Germline assignment: CDR1 MNHEY and CDR2 SVGAGI. This CDR3 reads CASSYATGAVGYTF. As DNA, the CDR3 is TGTGCCAGCAGTTACGCGACAGGGGCGGTTGGCTACACCTTC.

This clonotype was counted at least ten times. The rearrangement links TRBV12-3 or TRBV12-4 to TRBJ2-5; D unclear. The CDR3 sequence is 13 residues long. With 3 bases removed from V and 1 base from J, the gap between germline ends came to 6 bases. CDR3 region: CASSFFSQETQYF. CDR3 sequence (DNA): TGTGCCAGCAGTTTCTTTAGCCAAGAGACCCAGTACTTC.

The table lists this clonotype with many counts. CDR3 sequence reads: CASSLPSYNEQFF. In DNA form, the CDR3 reads TGTGCCAGCAGTTTACCCTCCTACAATGAGCAGTTCTTC. The chain joins TRBV12-3 or TRBV12-4 to TRBJ2-1; D not resolved. The V and J ends lost 2 bases and 0 bases respectively, with 2 bases between them. The CDR3 sequence is 13 residues long.

This clonotype was seen only a few times. The chain recombines TRBV6-1 with TRBJ1-1, with D possibly being TRBD1 (5 bases). The germline gives CDR1 MNHNS, CDR2 SASEGT. With 1 base removed from V and 6 bases from J, the gap between germline ends came to 15 bases. The CDR3 is made up of 15 amino acids. CDR3 bases: TGTGCCAGCAGTGAAGACGGGACCTATAACTCTGAAGCTTTCTTT. Translated: CASSEDGTYNSEAFF.

This clonotype was observed a few times. The chain is built from TRBV20-1 and TRBJ2-6; weak D call: TRBD2 (6 bases). V lost 6 bases, J lost 0 bases, and 15 bases lay in between. Germline V gene data show CDR1 as DFQATT and CDR2 as SNEGSKA (reference sequence). This CDR3 comprises 16 residues. Here the CDR3 reads CSATKDGSSGANVLTF. The CDR3 DNA follows: TGCAGTGCCACTAAGGACGGGAGCTCTGGGGCCAACGTCCTGACTTTC.

This sequence joins TRBV11-1 and TRBJ2-3; no clear D gene. The germline V gene has CDR1 SGHAT and CDR2 FQDESV (reference sequence). Trimming took 7 bases from V and 4 from J, leaving 18 bases between them. The CDR3 covers 15 residues. The CDR3 loop reads CASTLDPRLADTQYF. The CDR3 DNA reads TGTGCCAGCACCTTGGACCCTCGTCTGGCAGATACGCAGTATTTT.

This chain connects TRBV5-1 to TRBJ2-2; D gene ambiguous. Germline V gene data show CDR1 as SGHRS and CDR2 as YFSETQ. The CDR3 spans 16 residues. V lost 0 bases and J lost 1, with 10 bases in between. The CDR3 loop reads CASSLEIGGNTGELFF. DNA of the CDR3: TGCGCCAGCAGCTTGGAGATAGGCGGGAACACCGGGGAGCTGTTTTTT. The full variable domain, with the rest looked up from reference TRBV5-1 and TRBJ2-2, is KAGVTQTPRYLIKTRGQQVTLSCSPISGHRSVSWYQQTPGQGLQFLFEYFSETQRNKGNFPGRFSGRQFSNSRSEMNVSTLELGDSALYLCASSLEIGGNTGELFFGEGSRLTVL.

The V call is TRBV5-1, the J call TRBJ1-3, with no clear D. V lost 2 bases and J lost 4, with 10 bases in between. There are 14 residues in the CDR3. Germline values: CDR1 SGHRS, CDR2 YFSETQ. The DNA of the CDR3 is TGCGCCAGCAGCTTCACCGAAAGGGGAAACACCATATATTTT. It translates to CASSFTERGNTIYF.

The CDR3: CASSQRLLKGRGWTTEAFF. The CDR3 bases are TGCGCCAGCAGCCAACGACTGTTGAAAGGCCGGGGGTGGACCACTGAAGCTTTCTTT. This sequence joins TRBV4-1 and TRBJ1-1; possibly TRBD1 for D (5 bases). The CDR3 spans 19 residues. CDR1 is MGHRA, CDR2 YSYEKL, per germline. The V end was cut by 2 bases, the J end by 4 bases, with 26 bases between.

This clonotype was counted many times. Relative to the germline gene, one junction end is altered; a read error may explain this. CDR3 in amino acids: CAISERGQFSDQPQHF. The CDR3 DNA reads as TGTGCCATCAGTGAGCGGGGACAGTTTAGCGATCAGCCCCAGCATTTT. The rearrangement joins TRBV10-3 to TRBJ1-5; TRBD1 agrees at 7 bases. This CDR3 region has 16 residues. Germline V gene lookup returns CDR1 ENHRY and CDR2 SYGVKD.

This chain links TRBV6-4 with TRBJ2-3; D unresolved. Trimming stripped 4 bases from V and 3 bases from J, with 11 bases between. Germline lookup yields CDR1 MRHNA and CDR2 SNTAGT. The CDR3 is made up of 14 amino acids. The CDR3 coding sequence is TGTGCCAGCAGTGCGGATTTTGGAACAGATACGCAGTATTTT. Its protein is CASSADFGTDTQYF.

This chain links TRBV10-3 with TRBJ1-6, with TRBD1 identical over 9 bases. Trimming at V came to 0 bases and at J to 7 bases, leaving 4 bases not matched to a gene. CDR3 length: 16 residues. Germline V gene data show CDR1 as ENHRY and CDR2 as SYGVKD. The CDR3 loop is CAISESRTGDNSPLHF. As DNA, the CDR3 is TGTGCCATCAGTGAGTCGAGGACAGGGGACAATTCACCCCTCCACTTT.

CDR3 bases: TGTGCCAGCAGCGCCGCCGGGACAGGGATGAACAATGAGCAGTTCTTC. The encoded protein is CASSAAGTGMNNEQFF. The chain combines TRBV9 with TRBJ2-1; 9 bases line up with TRBD1. V was pared by 3 bases and J by 5 bases, with 9 bases of the junction left unmatched. Germline values: CDR1 SGDLS, CDR2 YYNGEE. The CDR3 runs to 16 residues.

This chain uses TRBV5-8 with TRBJ2-5, with unresolved D. The CDR3 has 10 amino acids. Between the trimmed V and J ends, which lost 4 bases and 9 bases, there was a span of 7 bases. The germline CDR1 and CDR2 sequences are SGHTS and YDEGEE. The CDR3 protein is CASSLRAQYF. The CDR3 DNA is TGTGCCAGCAGCCTTAGGGCCCAGTACTTC.

The rearrangement joins TRBV7-9 to TRBJ2-1; TRBD2 matches 8 bases. In germline, CDR1 is SEHNR, CDR2 FQNEAQ (reference sequence). CDR3 size: 16 residues. Trimming took 6 bases from V and 4 from J; bases not matched to a gene: 11. CDR3 nucleotide sequence: TGTGCCAGCAGGGAACATAGCGGGGCAAAATACAATGAGCAGTTCTTC. Translated, it gives CASREHSGAKYNEQFF.

This clonotype was observed at least ten times. The V call is TRBV11-2, the J call TRBJ2-7; D is uncertain. V lost 1 base, J lost 3 bases, and 16 bases lay in between. CDR1 and CDR2 from the germline V gene are SGHAT and FQNNGV. The CDR3 extends over 16 amino acids. CDR3 DNA sequence: TGTGCCAGCAGCTTAGGATGGGGAAAAAGTCGCTACGAGCAGTACGTC. It is translated as CASSLGWGKSRYEQYV.

This clonotype appeared many times. The gene calls are TRBV27 and TRBJ1-1; D call uncertain. Deletions cut 6 bases from V and 2 bases from J, with 7 bases between. Germline CDR1 and CDR2: MNHEY and SMNVEV (reference sequence). The CDR3 runs 12 residues. CDR3 DNA sequence: TGTGCCAGCAGGCCAGGAAACACTGAAGCTTTCTTT. It translates to CASRPGNTEAFF.

This clonotype was counted at least ten times. The chain combines TRBV12-3 or TRBV12-4 with TRBJ2-7; D gene ambiguous. This CDR3 spans 14 amino acids. V was trimmed by 7 bases and J by 3 bases, leaving 16 bases between them. Here the CDR3 DNA reads TGTGCCAGCAATCGCTGGGGAAAGAACTACGAGCAGTACTTC. Its protein is CASNRWGKNYEQYF.